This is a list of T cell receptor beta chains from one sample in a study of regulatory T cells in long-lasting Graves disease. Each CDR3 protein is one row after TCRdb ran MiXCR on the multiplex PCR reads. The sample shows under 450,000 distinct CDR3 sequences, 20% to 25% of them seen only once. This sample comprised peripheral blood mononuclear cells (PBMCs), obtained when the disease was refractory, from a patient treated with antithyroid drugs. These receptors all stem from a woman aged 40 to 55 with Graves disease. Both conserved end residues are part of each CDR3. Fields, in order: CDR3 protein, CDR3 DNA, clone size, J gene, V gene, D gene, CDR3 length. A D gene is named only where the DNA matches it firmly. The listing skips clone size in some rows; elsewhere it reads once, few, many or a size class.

CAISEPIGGGYTF,TGTGCCATCAGTGAGCCTATAGGGGGCGGCTACACCTTC,many,TRBJ1-2,TRBV10-3,TRBD1,13
CASGPGLADSNTGELFF,TGTGCTAGTGGCCCGGGACTAGCGGATTCAAACACCGGGGAGCTGTTTTTT,few,TRBJ2-2,TRBV12-5,TRBD2,17
CSARDLGSGQETQYF,TGCAGTGCTAGAGATTTGGGTAGCGGGCAAGAGACCCAGTACTTC,-,TRBJ2-5,TRBV20-1,TRBD2,15
CASSIPGDNSNQPQHF,TGTGCCAGTAGTATCCCAGGGGATAATAGCAATCAGCCCCAGCATTTT,many,TRBJ1-5,TRBV19,-,16
CASSLRGLDRNYGYTF,TGTGCCAGCAGTCTAAGGGGCCTGGACAGGAACTATGGCTACACCTTC,many,TRBJ1-2,TRBV12-3/TRBV12-4,TRBD1,16
CASSLLGRELYQPQHF,TGTGCCAGCAGTTTACTAGGCAGGGAATTATATCAGCCCCAGCATTTT,many,TRBJ1-5,TRBV28,-,16
CASSLVGLAYEQYF,TGTGCCAGCAGTTTAGTCGGGTTAGCCTACGAGCAGTACTTC,many,TRBJ2-7,TRBV28,-,14
CATEGWLYYEQYF,TGTGCCACGGAAGGCTGGTTGTACTACGAGCAGTACTTC,many,TRBJ2-7,TRBV28,-,13
CASSKMGGYEQYF,TGTGCCAGCAGTAAAATGGGGGGGTACGAGCAGTACTTC,many,TRBJ2-7,TRBV6-1,TRBD2,13
CASSSTGRRGHTQYF,TGTGCCAGCAGTTCTACAGGGAGAAGGGGCCATACGCAGTATTTT,few,TRBJ2-3,TRBV25-1,-,15
CASSANSYEQYF,TGTGCCAGCAGCGCGAATTCCTACGAGCAGTACTTC,many,TRBJ2-7,TRBV12-3/TRBV12-4,-,12
CASSLGGRPYEQYF,TGTGCCAGCAGCTTAGGAGGAAGACCCTACGAGCAGTACTTC,-,TRBJ2-7,TRBV7-9,-,14
CASPGNIYEQYF,TGTGCCAGCCCCGGGAACATTTACGAGCAGTACTTC,-,TRBJ2-7,TRBV28,-,12
CASIGTVMQETQYF,TGTGCCAGCATTGGGACAGTCATGCAAGAGACCCAGTACTTC,many,TRBJ2-5,TRBV28,TRBD1,14
CASSSGLAGGPSYEQYF,TGCGCCAGCAGCTCGGGACTAGCGGGAGGGCCCTCCTACGAGCAGTACTTC,-,TRBJ2-7,TRBV5-1,TRBD2,17
CATRGAMNTEAFF,TGTGCCACCAGGGGGGCGATGAACACTGAAGCTTTCTTT,few,TRBJ1-1,TRBV10-3,TRBD1,13
CSARDPEGLYGYTF,TGCAGTGCTAGAGATCCCGAAGGGCTCTATGGCTACACCTTC,many,TRBJ1-2,TRBV20-1,-,14
CASTTQGEAGYTF,TGTGCCAGCACCACCCAGGGGGAAGCAGGCTACACCTTC,-,TRBJ1-2,TRBV28,TRBD1,13